The 27 T cell receptor beta chains below come from one sample, sequenced in a study. In TCRdb, the RT-PCR reads were re-called with MiXCR into one record per CDR3 protein. Of about 680,000 distinct CDR3 sequences listed, about 14% are singletons. The sample taken for sequencing was memory CD4+ T cells from blood. The receptors were gathered from a female donor in good health, serving as a healthy control.

The V call is TRBV28, the J call TRBJ2-6; D unresolved. Germline CDR1 is MDHEN and CDR2 is SYDVKM. The CDR3 runs 14 residues. V was trimmed by 5 bases and J by 0 bases, leaving 5 bases between them. The CDR3 DNA sequence: TGTGCCAGCAGTGAGGTCTCTGGGGCCAACGTCCTGACTTTC. Translated, it gives CASSEVSGANVLTF.

The rearrangement uses TRBV7-2 and TRBJ2-5; weak D call: TRBD2 (5 bases). V lost 2 bases, J lost 0 bases, and 7 bases lay in between. The CDR3 is made up of 14 amino acids. The germline gives CDR1 SGHTA, CDR2 FQGNSA. The CDR3 DNA reads TGTGCCAGCAGCTTATGGCGGGACCAAGAGACCCAGTACTTC. Amino acids: CASSLWRDQETQYF.

V usage is TRBV12-3 or TRBV12-4 and J usage is TRBJ1-1; D may be TRBD1 (6 bases). The CDR3 covers 13 residues. V was pared by 2 bases and J by 8 bases, with 12 bases between. The CDR3 is CASSLSGAWEAFF. The CDR3, as DNA: TGTGCCAGCAGTTTATCGGGGGCCTGGGAAGCTTTCTTT.

V and J are TRBV20-1 and TRBJ1-2, with TRBD1 identical over 10 bases. V trimming: 4 bases; J trimming: 5 bases; junction bases outside the gene matches: 7. Germline V CDR1 and CDR2: DFQATT, SNEGSKA (reference sequence). The CDR3 is made up of 14 amino acids. The CDR3 is CSAMGTGVGYGYTF. CDR3 coding DNA: TGCAGTGCTATGGGGACAGGGGTCGGGTATGGCTACACCTTC.

The chain combines TRBV7-2 with TRBJ2-2, with D uncertain. Deletions cut 8 bases from V and 2 bases from J, with 15 bases between. The CDR3 extends over 15 amino acids. Per germline, CDR1 SGHTA and CDR2 FQGNSA. CDR3 amino acids: CASHRQGPNTGELFF. The CDR3 DNA follows: TGTGCCAGCCATCGTCAAGGTCCAAACACCGGGGAGCTGTTTTTT.

Many counts were recorded for this clonotype. The rearrangement links TRBV7-9 to TRBJ2-6; D uncertain. The V gene's germline CDR1 is SEHNR and CDR2 FQNEAQ (reference sequence). The CDR3 length is 15 residues. V shed 1 base and J shed 0 bases, with 4 bases lying between them. The CDR3 loop reads CASSLVISGANVLTF. As DNA, the CDR3 is TGTGCCAGCAGCTTAGTTATCTCTGGGGCCAACGTCCTGACTTTC.

This chain uses TRBV3-1 with TRBJ1-5; D not certain. Trimming cost V 5 bases and J 1 base, with 15 bases left between them. CDR1 and CDR2 (germline): LGHDT, YNNKEL (reference sequence). The CDR3 is 16 amino acids. CDR3 sequence: CASSADPLGSNQPQHF. The CDR3 DNA is TGTGCCAGCAGCGCGGACCCTCTGGGAAGCAATCAGCCCCAGCATTTT. Looking up the rest from reference TRBV3-1 and TRBJ1-5 gives the full variable domain: DTAVSQTPKYLVTQMGNDKSIKCEQNLGHDTMYWYKQDSKKFLKIMFSYNNKELIINETVPNRFSPKSPDKAHLNLHINSLELGDSAVYFCASSADPLGSNQPQHFGDGTRLSIL.

This clonotype has a handful of counts. The gene calls are TRBV28 and TRBJ2-3, with TRBD2 as a possible D gene (6 bases). Germline V gene data show CDR1 as MDHEN and CDR2 as SYDVKM. This CDR3 is 15 amino acids long. Deletions cut 3 bases from V and 3 bases from J, with 13 bases between. The chain's CDR3 is CASSLVGGRTDTQYF. CDR3 coding DNA: TGTGCCAGCAGTTTGGTAGGAGGGAGGACAGATACGCAGTATTTT.

J is TRBJ1-2 and V is TRBV4-1; no clear D gene. Germline V gives CDR1 MGHRA, CDR2 YSYEKL. This CDR3 has 14 amino acids. V dropped 0 bases and J dropped 4 bases, with 9 bases sitting between them. The CDR3 sequence: CASSQDREGYGYTF. CDR3 bases: TGCGCCAGCAGCCAAGATCGAGAGGGCTATGGCTACACCTTC.

J is TRBJ1-1 and V is TRBV19, with 8 bases fitting TRBD1. J was trimmed by 4 bases and V by 7 bases; bases with no gene match: 8. Germline V gene lookup returns CDR1 LNHDA and CDR2 SQIVND (reference sequence). The CDR3 sequence is 14 residues long. This CDR3 reads CASNPDRVGTEAFF. The DNA for the CDR3 is TGTGCCAGTAATCCGGACAGGGTAGGCACTGAAGCTTTCTTT.

Ten or more counts support this clonotype. The V call is TRBV7-8, the J call TRBJ1-1; D gene unclear. With 0 bases removed from V and 0 bases from J, the gap between germline ends came to 11 bases. The CDR3 contains 16 residues. The germline gives CDR1 SGHVS, CDR2 FQNEAQ. In nucleotides, the CDR3 is TGTGCCAGCAGCTTAGCGTTGTTCAGAATGAACACTGAAGCTTTCTTT. This encodes CASSLALFRMNTEAFF.

The chain links TRBV5-4 to TRBJ2-2; D ambiguous. CDR1 SGHNT and CDR2 YYREEE come from the germline V gene (reference sequence). V lost 0 bases to trimming and J lost 2 bases, with 14 bases between them. CDR3 length: 17 residues. The DNA of the CDR3 is TGTGCCAGCAGCTTGGATCTGGACGGGTTTAACACCGGGGAGCTGTTTTTT. Translating gives CASSLDLDGFNTGELFF.

This clonotype was observed at least ten times. V gene TRBV5-1 combines with J gene TRBJ2-5, with D tentatively TRBD2 (6 bases). V was clipped by 6 bases and J by 4 bases, with 10 bases between them. The germline CDR1 and CDR2 sequences are SGHRS and YFSETQ. CDR3 size: 12 residues. For the CDR3, the DNA is TGCGCCAGCACGGGGGTATCAGAGACCCAGTACTTC. It is translated as CASTGVSETQYF. The whole variable domain, remainder taken from reference TRBV5-1 and TRBJ2-5, is KAGVTQTPRYLIKTRGQQVTLSCSPISGHRSVSWYQQTPGQGLQFLFEYFSETQRNKGNFPGRFSGRQFSNSRSEMNVSTLELGDSALYLCASTGVSETQYFGPGTRLLVL.

This clonotype was seen only a few times. The chain carries TRBV10-3 and TRBJ2-3, with 8 positions matching TRBD1. The length of the CDR3 is 19 residues. Trimming at V came to 2 bases and at J to 4 bases, leaving 17 bases not matched to a gene. Germline CDR1 is ENHRY and CDR2 is SYGVKD. The CDR3 sequence: CAISEPSRFLTGAPDTQYF. Here the CDR3 DNA reads TGTGCCATCAGTGAGCCTAGCCGCTTTTTGACAGGGGCTCCAGATACGCAGTATTTT.

The chain is built from TRBV5-4 and TRBJ2-3, with 7 bases fitting TRBD1. The V gene end was trimmed by 4 bases and the J gene end by 2 bases; junction bases not matched to a gene: 7. CDR3 length: 15 amino acids. CDR1 and CDR2 (germline): SGHNT, YYREEE (reference sequence). CDR3 nucleotides: TGTGCCAGCAGCCTCAGGACAGGACACACAGATACGCAGTATTTT. Its translation is CASSLRTGHTDTQYF.

The chain employs TRBV20-1 and TRBJ2-5; D is ambiguous. Trimming removed 0 bases from V and 4 bases from J, with 12 bases in between. Germline V gene data show CDR1 as DFQATT and CDR2 as SNEGSKA (reference sequence). CDR3 length: 14 residues. This chain's CDR3 is CSARDKSGGETQYF. The DNA of the CDR3 is TGCAGTGCTAGAGATAAGTCAGGCGGAGAGACCCAGTACTTC.

CDR3 amino acids: CASSLATSGYTQYF. In DNA form, the CDR3 reads TGCGCCAGCAGCTTAGCCACTAGCGGATATACGCAGTATTTT. The rearrangement joins TRBV5-1 to TRBJ2-3; 8 bases match TRBD2. The CDR3 is made up of 14 amino acids. Germline V gene data show CDR1 as SGHRS and CDR2 as YFSETQ. V lost 2 bases to trimming and J lost 7 bases; unmatched junction nucleotides: 6.

A few counts support this clonotype. V gene TRBV7-9 combines with J gene TRBJ1-1, with 7 bases that match TRBD1. Losses at the gene ends were 1 base for V and 5 bases for J; bases not matched to a gene: 13. Germline V gene sequence: CDR1 SEHNR, CDR2 FQNEAQ (reference sequence). There are 17 residues in the CDR3. CDR3 protein: CASSLGGGAETLTEAFF. CDR3 coding DNA: TGTGCCAGCAGCTTAGGAGGGGGCGCGGAAACGTTAACTGAAGCTTTCTTT.

This clonotype was seen a handful of times. The rearrangement uses TRBV15 and TRBJ1-2; 8 bases line up with TRBD1. The CDR3 consists of 14 residues. With V trimmed by 2 bases and J by 4 bases, 3 bases remained unmatched. CDR1 LNHNV and CDR2 YYDKDF come from the germline V gene (reference sequence). CDR3 region: CATSRNGQGYGYTF. The CDR3 nucleotides are TGTGCCACCAGCAGAAACGGACAGGGCTATGGCTACACCTTC.

This clonotype showed up just a few times. This chain uses TRBV4-3 with TRBJ2-1, with D possibly TRBD2 on 5 matching bases. The V gene's germline CDR1 is LGHNA and CDR2 YSLEER. V gave up 4 bases and J gave up 0 bases, with 10 bases separating them. The CDR3 covers 15 residues. The CDR3 loop is CASSPTRDSYNEQFF. The DNA of the CDR3 is TGCGCCAGCAGCCCCACTAGGGACTCCTACAATGAGCAGTTCTTC.

This clonotype was observed a few times. The gene calls are TRBV28 and TRBJ2-7, with D tentatively TRBD2 (7 bases). Germline values: CDR1 MDHEN, CDR2 SYDVKM. CDR3 length: 12 amino acids. V was pared by 9 bases and J by 4 bases, with 13 bases between. The CDR3 nucleotides read TGTGCCAGTTGCGGGGGCGTTTACGAGCAGTACTTC. Translated: CASCGGVYEQYF.

This clonotype was counted at least ten times. This chain uses TRBV20-1 with TRBJ2-1; D uncertain. Per germline, CDR1 DFQATT and CDR2 SNEGSKA (reference sequence). V lost 5 bases and J lost 5, with 10 bases in between. The CDR3 sequence is 12 residues long. The CDR3 DNA is TGCAGTGCTCCCCGGCTTAACAATGAGCAGTTCTTC. It codes for CSAPRLNNEQFF.

J is TRBJ1-4 and V is TRBV20-1, with 7 positions matching TRBD1. V was clipped by 5 bases and J by 5 bases; unmatched bases: 11. Per germline, CDR1 DFQATT and CDR2 SNEGSKA (reference sequence). The CDR3 contains 15 residues. The CDR3 here is CSAQGGTDLNEKLFF. In DNA form, the CDR3 reads TGCAGTGCTCAGGGGGGAACAGATCTCAATGAAAAACTGTTTTTT.

The rearrangement links TRBV9 to TRBJ2-3; D is undetermined. The CDR3 spans 16 residues. Germline V gives CDR1 SGDLS, CDR2 YYNGEE. The ends were cut back, 0 bases at V and 4 bases at J, with 15 bases in the middle. The CDR3 region is CASSVAFSSGADTQYF. The DNA for the CDR3 is TGTGCCAGCAGCGTAGCATTTAGTAGTGGCGCAGATACGCAGTATTTT.

The sample holds a few counts of this clonotype. The chain is built from TRBV6-1 and TRBJ1-1; 10 bases align to TRBD1. Germline V CDR1 and CDR2: MNHNS, SASEGT. There are 17 residues in the CDR3. With 8 bases clipped from V and 6 bases from J, the junction kept 18 bases outside the gene matches. The CDR3 is CASCMGQGKSGGPEAFF. DNA for the CDR3: TGTGCCAGCTGCATGGGACAGGGGAAGAGTGGTGGTCCTGAAGCTTTCTTT.

This clonotype was observed a handful of times. The rearrangement joins TRBV20-1 to TRBJ2-3; no clear D gene. The CDR3 is 13 amino acids. Trimming removed 3 bases from V and 8 bases from J, with 15 bases in between. Looked up from germline, CDR1 is DFQATT and CDR2 is SNEGSKA (reference sequence). The DNA for the CDR3 is TGCAGTGCTAGTTCTGACCCGGGTTCTACGCAGTATTTT. Translated, it gives CSASSDPGSTQYF.

This chain connects TRBV6-2 or TRBV6-3 to TRBJ2-7, with TRBD1 matching 7 bases. Looked up from germline, CDR1 is MNHEY and CDR2 is SVGEGT. The V segment lost 9 bases and the J segment 1 base; nucleotides outside the gene matches: 3. The CDR3 consists of 12 residues. The CDR3 coding sequence is TGTGCCAGTGGGGACAGATCCTACGAGCAGTACTTC. Its translation is CASGDRSYEQYF.